The sequence of this TCR beta chain was determined in a study of Ad26.COV2.S vaccination and SARS-CoV-2 variants. Whole-study results and caveats: Placebo recipients had lower spike-specific TCR breadth than vaccine recipients.

The germline CDR1 and CDR2 sequences are SGHVS and FQNEAQ. The CDR3 covers 13 residues. V shed 5 bases and J 2 bases; nucleotides not matched to a gene: 2. Sequencing was performed with immunoSEQ multiplex PCR; in TCRdb, only in-frame clones are kept and a portion is missing. The table lists 450,000 to 550,000 clones, 80% to 90% of them singletons. Treatment given: over 15 received Ad26.COV2.S at low or high dose, single or two shots; about 5 received placebo; per-sample allocation not given. Samples came from day 63 after the first vaccine or placebo injection. On this clone itself: Its antigen is currently unknown.

Sequences were derived from peripheral blood, sampled in a trial of Ad26.COV2.S vaccine versus placebo. The chain joins TRBV7-8 to TRBJ2-5; 7 nucleotides line up with TRBD1. This clonotype was obtained from a person between 18 and 65 years old who received the Ad26.COV2.S COVID-19 vaccine or a placebo. The CDR3 protein is CASSQTGQETQYF. In nucleotides, the CDR3 is TGTGCCAGCAGCCAGACAGGGCAAGAGACCCAGTACTTC.